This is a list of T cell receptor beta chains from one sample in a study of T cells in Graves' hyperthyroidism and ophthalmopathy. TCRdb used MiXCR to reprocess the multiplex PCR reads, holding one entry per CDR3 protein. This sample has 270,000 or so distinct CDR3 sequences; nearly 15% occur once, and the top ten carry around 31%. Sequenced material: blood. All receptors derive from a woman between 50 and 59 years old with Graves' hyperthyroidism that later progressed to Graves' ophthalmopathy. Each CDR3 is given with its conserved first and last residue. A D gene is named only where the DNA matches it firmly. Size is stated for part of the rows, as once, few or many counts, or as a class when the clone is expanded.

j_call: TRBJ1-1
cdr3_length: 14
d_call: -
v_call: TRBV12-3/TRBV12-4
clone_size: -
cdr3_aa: CASSSAIGAPEAFF
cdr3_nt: TGTGCCAGCAGTTCCGCGATAGGGGCACCTGAAGCTTTCTTT

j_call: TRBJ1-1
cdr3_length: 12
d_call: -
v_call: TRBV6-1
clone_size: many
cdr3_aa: CASRDGLAEAFF
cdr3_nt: TGTGCCAGCAGGGACGGACTGGCAGAAGCTTTCTTT

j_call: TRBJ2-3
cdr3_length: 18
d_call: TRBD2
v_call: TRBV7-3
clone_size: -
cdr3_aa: CASSSATIAGAVTDTQYF
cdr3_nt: TGTGCCAGCAGTTCTGCAACTATAGCGGGAGCTGTTACAGATACGCAGTATTTT

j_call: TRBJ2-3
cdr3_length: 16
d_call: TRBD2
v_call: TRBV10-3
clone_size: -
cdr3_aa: CAIKGKNGRDADTQYF
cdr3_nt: TGTGCCATCAAGGGGAAAAACGGGAGGGATGCAGATACGCAGTATTTT

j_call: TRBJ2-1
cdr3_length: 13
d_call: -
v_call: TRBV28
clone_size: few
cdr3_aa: CASSSLSGDEQFF
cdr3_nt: TGTGCCAGCAGTTCCCTATCTGGGGATGAGCAGTTCTTC

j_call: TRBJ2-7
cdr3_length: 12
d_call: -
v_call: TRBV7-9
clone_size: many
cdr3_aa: CASSPGPYEQYF
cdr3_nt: TGTGCCAGCAGCCCCGGCCCCTACGAGCAGTACTTC

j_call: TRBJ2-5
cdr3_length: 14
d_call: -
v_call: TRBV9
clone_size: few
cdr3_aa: CASSVEQGGETQYF
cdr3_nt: TGTGCCAGCAGCGTAGAACAGGGCGGAGAGACCCAGTACTTC

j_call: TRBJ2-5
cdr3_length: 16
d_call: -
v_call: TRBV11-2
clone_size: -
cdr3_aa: CASSHLRGRTSGTQYF
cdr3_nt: TGTGCCAGCAGCCACCTCCGGGGGAGGACCTCGGGGACCCAGTACTTC

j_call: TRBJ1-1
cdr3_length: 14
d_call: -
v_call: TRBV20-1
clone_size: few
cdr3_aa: CSASNPNMNTEAFF
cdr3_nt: TGCAGTGCTAGTAATCCAAACATGAACACTGAAGCTTTCTTT

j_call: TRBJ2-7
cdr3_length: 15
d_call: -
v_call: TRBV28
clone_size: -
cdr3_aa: CASNSNFGGVSEQYF
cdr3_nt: TGTGCCAGCAACTCAAATTTCGGTGGGGTTTCCGAGCAGTACTTC

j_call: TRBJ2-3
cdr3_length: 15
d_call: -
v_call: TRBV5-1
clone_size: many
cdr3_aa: CASSLVGVVADTQYF
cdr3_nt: TGCGCCAGCAGCTTGGTGGGAGTAGTAGCAGATACGCAGTATTTT

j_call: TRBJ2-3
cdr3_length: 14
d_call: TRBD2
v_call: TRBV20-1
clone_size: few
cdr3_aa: CSARESGLADTQYF
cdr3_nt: TGCAGTGCTAGAGAATCCGGACTAGCGGATACGCAGTATTTT

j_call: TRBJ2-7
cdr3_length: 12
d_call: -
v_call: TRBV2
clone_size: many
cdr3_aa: CASKGDFYEQYF
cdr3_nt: TGTGCCAGCAAAGGGGACTTCTACGAGCAGTACTTC

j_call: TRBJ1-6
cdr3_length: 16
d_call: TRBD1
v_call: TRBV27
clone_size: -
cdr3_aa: CASSTLDTGGYSPLHF
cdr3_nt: TGTGCCAGCAGCACTTTAGATACAGGGGGATATTCACCCCTCCACTTT

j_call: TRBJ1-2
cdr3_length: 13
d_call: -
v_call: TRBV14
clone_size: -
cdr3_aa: CASSQFRGDGYTF
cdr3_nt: TGTGCCAGCAGCCAATTCAGGGGTGATGGCTACACCTTC